The following is a T cell receptor (beta chain) sequence with its context. Germline-derived CDR1 and CDR2 are SGDLS and YYNGEE. Trimming removed 2 bases from V and 7 bases from J, with 9 bases in between. This CDR3 contains 13 residues. In assigning cohorts, the study relied on participant-reported clinical history. Cohort 3 donors counted as recovered after two negative PCRs, clearance, or resolved symptoms. This sample was taken from a study of blood T cell repertoires in COVID-19. Study information: Both acute and convalescent COVID-19 samples were obtained from the United States, Italy and Spain. Sources were T cells, B-cell-depleted T cells, or PBMCs; the material itself was cDNA or gDNA.

The table came from immunoSEQ multiplex PCR; TCRdb's copy has only in-frame clones and leaves some out. The sample contains 200,000 to 250,000 clones, 70% to 85% of which appear only once. Sequenced sample: PBMCs or T cells enriched from blood (not recorded which). The chain combines TRBV9 with TRBJ2-2; possible D gene TRBD1, 5 bases. This TCR derives from a man aged 35 to 55 who had recovered from COVID-19. CDR3 region: CASSVDILGELFF. The CDR3 DNA reads TGTGCCAGCAGCGTGGACATTCTCGGGGAGCTGTTTTTT. Combining the CDR3 with reference TRBV9 and TRBJ2-2 gives the whole variable domain DSGVTQTPKHLITATGQRVTLRCSPRSGDLSVYWYQQSLDQGLQFLIQYYNGEERAKGNILERFSAQQFPDLHSELNLSSLELGDSALYFCASSVDILGELFFGEGSRLTVL.